The 3 T cell receptor beta chains presented below share a single source sample, sequenced in a study of OX40 agonist ivuxolimab in advanced cancers. The table came from immunoSEQ multiplex PCR; TCRdb's copy has only in-frame clones and leaves some out. The sample has about 83,000 clones, around 84% seen once; the top ten hold more than 1.5%. Sample: CD4+ or CD8+ T cells sorted from blood, taken in a trial of the OX40 agonist ivuxolimab. The source of these receptors is an adult with an advanced solid tumor such as melanoma, head and neck, liver or kidney cancer.

This sequence joins TRBV28 and TRBJ1-2; D perhaps matches TRBD1 (6 bases). V lost 3 bases to trimming and J lost 4 bases, with 12 bases between them. The CDR3 consists of 14 residues. Germline CDR1 MDHEN, CDR2 SYDVKM. Written as DNA, the CDR3 is TGTGCCAGCAGTTTGTTGGGGGCCGGCTATGGCTACACCTTC. It codes for CASSLLGAGYGYTF.

The CDR3 DNA reads as TGTGCCAGCAGCTTAGTTTTATGGGGACAGGAGAACTACGAGCAGTACTTC. Its translation: CASSLVLWGQENYEQYF. V is TRBV7-2 and J is TRBJ2-7; TRBD1 matches at 8 bases. The germline V gene has CDR1 SGHTA and CDR2 FQGNSA. This CDR3 has 17 amino acids. V shed 1 base, J shed 3 bases, and the junction held 11 bases outside the gene matches.

The J gene is TRBJ1-3, the V gene TRBV7-3; no definite D call. The V gene lost 5 bases and the J gene lost 4 bases, with 9 bases spanning the gap. The CDR3 is 13 amino acids. Germline loops: CDR1 SGHTA, CDR2 FQGTGA. This chain's CDR3 is CASSPTGGNTIYF. As DNA, the CDR3 is TGTGCCAGCAGCCCTACGGGGGGAAACACCATATATTTT.